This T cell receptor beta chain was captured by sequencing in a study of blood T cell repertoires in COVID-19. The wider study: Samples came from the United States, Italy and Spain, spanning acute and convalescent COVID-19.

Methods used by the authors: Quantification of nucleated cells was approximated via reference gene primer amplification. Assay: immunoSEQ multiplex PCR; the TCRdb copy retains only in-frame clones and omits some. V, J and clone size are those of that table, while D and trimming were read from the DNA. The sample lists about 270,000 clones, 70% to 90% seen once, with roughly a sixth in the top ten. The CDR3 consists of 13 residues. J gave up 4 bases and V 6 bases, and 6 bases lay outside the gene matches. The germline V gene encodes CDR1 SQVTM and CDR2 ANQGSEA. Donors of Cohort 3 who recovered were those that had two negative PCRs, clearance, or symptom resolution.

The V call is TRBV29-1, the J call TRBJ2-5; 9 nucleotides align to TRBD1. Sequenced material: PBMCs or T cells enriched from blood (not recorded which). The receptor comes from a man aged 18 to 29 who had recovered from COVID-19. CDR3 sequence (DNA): TGCAGCGTCGAACAGGGGGCAGGAGAGACCCAGTACTTC. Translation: CSVEQGAGETQYF.